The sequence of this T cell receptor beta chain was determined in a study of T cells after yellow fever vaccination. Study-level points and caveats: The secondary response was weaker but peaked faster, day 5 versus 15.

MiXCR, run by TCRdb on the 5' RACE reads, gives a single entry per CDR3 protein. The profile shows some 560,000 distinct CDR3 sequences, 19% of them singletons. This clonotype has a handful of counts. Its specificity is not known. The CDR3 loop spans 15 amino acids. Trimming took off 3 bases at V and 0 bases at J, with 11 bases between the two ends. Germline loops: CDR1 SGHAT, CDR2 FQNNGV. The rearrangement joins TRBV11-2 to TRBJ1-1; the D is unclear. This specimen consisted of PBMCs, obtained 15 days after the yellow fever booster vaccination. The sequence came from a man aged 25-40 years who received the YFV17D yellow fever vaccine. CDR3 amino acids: CASSFPPSLNTEAFF. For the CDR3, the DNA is TGTGCCAGCAGCTTCCCGCCCAGCTTGAACACTGAAGCTTTCTTT.